The rows below give T cell receptor beta chains drawn from one sample of a study of memory CD4+ T cells and cytomegalovirus serostatus. Clones were sequenced by immunoSEQ multiplex PCR, and TCRdb holds only the in-frame ones, with some missing. The sample shows approximately 61,000 clones, about three quarters of them seen only once. The sample was memory CD4+ T cells from blood. These TCRs come from an adult in good health and CMV-seronegative. Some clones in this sample may be carry-over from other donors' samples. The CDR3 runs from the conserved cysteine through the conserved F or W. Fields, in order: clone size, V gene, CDR3 length, D gene, J gene, CDR3 DNA, CDR3 protein. A D gene is named only where the DNA matches it firmly. A row's size may be missing; if present it is once, few, many or a size class.

>NA|TRBV4-1|14|NA|TRBJ2-5
TGCGCCAGCAAAAGGGGACCGAACCAAGAGACCCAGTACTTC
CASKRGPNQETQYF
>NA|TRBV9|16|TRBD1|TRBJ2-3
TGTGCCAGCAGCGTAGGGCCACAGGGGGTAAGAGATACGCAGTATTTT
CASSVGPQGVRDTQYF
>NA|TRBV7-2|16|NA|TRBJ1-4
TGTGCCAGCAGCCCTTTCACCGGGGGGCTGGGTGAAAAACTGTTTTTT
CASSPFTGGLGEKLFF
>few|TRBV4-1|16|NA|TRBJ2-2
TGCGCCAGCAGCCGACGCAATTTTCCGAACACCGGGGAGCTGTTTTTT
CASSRRNFPNTGELFF
>NA|TRBV19|11|NA|TRBJ1-1
TGTGCCAAACGGGAGAGGACTGAAGCTTTCTTT
CAKRERTEAFF
>NA|TRBV11-2|14|NA|TRBJ1-2
TGTGCCAGCAGCTTAGCGGACAGCTTACGGGGCTACACCTTC
CASSLADSLRGYTF
>NA|TRBV19|15|NA|TRBJ2-7
TGTGCCAGTAGTATAGTTAGGGGGGCCTCCTACGAGCAGTACTTC
CASSIVRGASYEQYF
>NA|TRBV7-2|15|TRBD1|TRBJ1-2
TGTGCCAGCAGCTTTAAATCGGGGGACAGGGATGGCTACACCTTC
CASSFKSGDRDGYTF
>NA|TRBV4-2|15|NA|TRBJ2-2
TGTGCCAGCAGGCACGGGGCAGGAAGCACCGGGGAGCTGTTTTTT
CASRHGAGSTGELFF
>NA|TRBV5-1|16|TRBD1|TRBJ2-5
TGCGCCAGCAGCCCCTCTGGGGGACAGCCCATACAGACCCAGTACTTC
CASSPSGGQPIQTQYF
>NA|TRBV6-5|14|NA|TRBJ1-2
TGTGCCAGCAGTTACGGTGGCAGTAACTATGGCTACACCTTC
CASSYGGSNYGYTF
>few|TRBV13|15|NA|TRBJ2-2
TGTGCCAGCAGCTTTTTCCTTGCGAACACCGGGGAGCTGTTTTTT
CASSFFLANTGELFF
>NA|TRBV7-2|15|TRBD1|TRBJ1-2
TGTGCCAGCAGCTATGGAGGACAGGGTCCTTATGGCTACACCTTC
CASSYGGQGPYGYTF
>NA|TRBV6-6|15|TRBD1|TRBJ1-5
TGTGCCAGCAGTAACGAGGGACAGCGCAATCAGCCCCAGCATTTT
CASSNEGQRNQPQHF
>few|TRBV6-6|12|NA|TRBJ2-7
TGTGCCACCGGCAGGGCAGCCTACGAGCAGTACTTC
CATGRAAYEQYF
>NA|TRBV15|14|NA|TRBJ2-2
TGTGCCACCAGCAGGCCGACTGGATCCGGGGAGCTGTTTTTT
CATSRPTGSGELFF
>NA|TRBV18|13|NA|TRBJ2-7
TGTGCCAGCTCACCAACCGGGGGAGGCGAGCAGTACTTC
CASSPTGGGEQYF
>NA|TRBV7-2|14|NA|TRBJ1-1
TGTGCCAGCAGCTTAATGGGGCCCCACACTGAAGCTTTCTTT
CASSLMGPHTEAFF
>NA|TRBV6-6|13|NA|TRBJ1-5
TGTGCCAGCGGGTCGTCCGTCAATCAGCCCCAGCATTTT
CASGSSVNQPQHF
>many|TRBV19|11|NA|TRBJ1-2
TGTGCCAGTAGATTCATACGCGGCTACACCTTC
CASRFIRGYTF
>NA|TRBV7-2|13|TRBD1|TRBJ1-1
TGTGCCAGCAGCTTAGGATACAGGGGAATGGCTTTCTTT
CASSLGYRGMAFF
>few|TRBV2|13|NA|TRBJ1-1
TGTGCCAGCAGCAAGGACAAGAACACTGAAGCTTTCTTT
CASSKDKNTEAFF
>NA|TRBV7-3|17|NA|TRBJ2-2
TGTGCCAGCAGCTTATCGCCTCAAGACTCGAACACCGGGGAGCTGTTTTTT
CASSLSPQDSNTGELFF
>NA|TRBV29-1|14|NA|TRBJ2-5
TGCAGCGTCTCCGGTGGGGGGTGGGAAGAGACCCAGTACTTC
CSVSGGGWEETQYF
>NA|TRBV11-2|14|NA|TRBJ1-5
TGTGCCAGCAGCTTAGTACAGCGCAATCAGCCCCAGCATTTT
CASSLVQRNQPQHF
>medium-sized|TRBV23-1|10|NA|TRBJ2-7
TGCGCCAGCCGCGACTACGAGCAGTACTTC
CASRDYEQYF
>NA|TRBV5-5|13|NA|TRBJ1-3
TGTGCCAGCAGCAGGGACGTCGGAAACACCATATATTTT
CASSRDVGNTIYF
>NA|TRBV5-1|15|NA|TRBJ1-4
TGCGCCAGCAGCTTGGGATATACAACTAATGAAAAACTGTTTTTT
CASSLGYTTNEKLFF
>NA|TRBV7-8|16|NA|TRBJ1-1
TGTGCCAGCAGCTTAGTTAGGCGCAGGGGAAGAACTGAAGCTTTCTTT
CASSLVRRRGRTEAFF
>NA|TRBV2|13|NA|TRBJ2-5
TGTGCCAGCAGTGGGACAGCTCAAGAGACCCAGTACTTC
CASSGTAQETQYF
>NA|TRBV7-2|14|TRBD1|TRBJ2-7
TGTGCCAGCAGCCAGGGACAGGCGTTTTACGAGCAGTACTTC
CASSQGQAFYEQYF
>NA|TRBV10-3|16|TRBD2|TRBJ2-3
TGTGCCATCAGGAAGGGACTAGCGGGAGTGACAGATACGCAGTATTTT
CAIRKGLAGVTDTQYF
>NA|TRBV27|16|NA|TRBJ1-4
TGTGCCAGCAGTCCGTTCTTCAGGACCGCTAATGAAAAACTGTTTTTT
CASSPFFRTANEKLFF
>NA|TRBV19|13|NA|TRBJ2-4
TGTGCCAGTAGCCTCGCCCCAAAAAACATTCAGTACTTC
CASSLAPKNIQYF
>NA|TRBV15|15|NA|TRBJ1-5
TGTGCCACCAGCAAAGAAGTCGGGGGAAATCAGCCCCAGCATTTT
CATSKEVGGNQPQHF
>NA|TRBV28|15|NA|TRBJ2-6
TGTGCCAGCAGTTTCGAGGGATCTGGGGCCAACGTCCTGACTTTC
CASSFEGSGANVLTF
>NA|TRBV18|15|NA|TRBJ1-6
TGTGCCAGCTCACCGGGGCAGGGGTATAATTCACCCCTCCACTTT
CASSPGQGYNSPLHF
>once|TRBV11-2|17|TRBD2|TRBJ2-7
TGTGCCAGCAGCTCCCTGGGGGGGCGGGGGGACCCATACGAGCAGTACTTC
CASSSLGGRGDPYEQYF
>NA|TRBV6-6|10|NA|TRBJ1-6
TGTGCGGGGGGTAATTCACCCCTCCACTTT
CAGGNSPLHF
>NA|TRBV7-9|13|NA|TRBJ1-2
TGTGCCAGCAGCTTCCGGGACACGTATGGCTACACCTTC
CASSFRDTYGYTF
>NA|TRBV6-1|15|NA|TRBJ1-1
TGTGCCAGCAGTGAAGGCGGGGCGTTTGAGACTGAAGCTTTCTTT
CASSEGGAFETEAFF
>NA|TRBV30|14|TRBD1|TRBJ2-1
TGTGCCTGTCGGACAGGGGGGGCCTACAATGAGCAGTTCTTC
CACRTGGAYNEQFF
>medium-sized|TRBV30|11|NA|TRBJ1-2
TGTGCCAGGAGACTTAACTATGGCTACACCTTC
CARRLNYGYTF